The 17 T cell receptor beta chains listed next were all sequenced from one sample in a study of blood T cell repertoires in COVID-19. Using immunoSEQ multiplex PCR, the repertoire was profiled, and TCRdb retains in-frame clones only, with some absent. The sample lists about 170,000 clones; about four fifths were seen once. Material: peripheral blood. These receptors originate from a human donor with acute or convalescent COVID-19. The donor label of this sample is uncertain.

The CDR3 DNA reads TGTGCCACCTCCCCCAAAGGGTGGCAGGGGAATTATGGGGCCAACGTCCTGACTTTC. This gives the protein CATSPKGWQGNYGANVLTF. The rearrangement joins TRBV19 to TRBJ2-6, with D tentatively TRBD1 (6 bases). The CDR3 covers 19 residues. The germline CDR1 and CDR2 sequences are LNHDA and SQIVND (reference sequence). The germline V and J ends were trimmed by 10 bases and 3 bases, with 28 bases remaining between them. Complete variable domain (other parts from reference TRBV19 and TRBJ2-6): DGGITQSPKYLFRKEGQNVTLSCEQNLNHDAMYWYRQDPGQGLRLIYYSQIVNDFQKGDIAEGYSVSREKKESFPLTVTSAQKNPTAFYLCATSPKGWQGNYGANVLTFGAGSRLTVL.

V and J are TRBV28 and TRBJ1-2; TRBD1 matches 8 bases. The CDR3 is 13 residues long. V was clipped by 7 bases and J by 8 bases; unmatched bases: 9. The germline gives CDR1 MDHEN, CDR2 SYDVKM. CDR3 in DNA: TGTGCCAGCACCGTGGGACAGGCGCAAGGCTACACCTTC. It codes for CASTVGQAQGYTF.

The rearrangement uses TRBV6-6 and TRBJ1-2; D may be TRBD1 (6 bases). CDR1 is MNHNY, CDR2 SVGAGI, per germline (reference sequence). Deletions cut 11 bases from V and 4 bases from J, with 23 bases between. The CDR3 consists of 15 residues. In DNA, the CDR3 is TGTGCCGCACAATCGGAGGCAGGGGCCAGCTATGGCTACACCTTC. As protein: CAAQSEAGASYGYTF.

CDR3 in amino acids: CASSPGQGNGYTF. The CDR3 region has the DNA TGTGCCAGCTCACCGGGACAGGGGAATGGCTACACCTTC. The J gene is TRBJ1-2, the V gene TRBV18, with TRBD1 matching over 10 bases. The CDR3 consists of 13 residues. The germline gives CDR1 KGHSH, CDR2 LQKENI. Trimming cost V 3 bases and J 6 bases; bases outside gene matches: 1.

Only a few counts were recorded for this clone. The chain couples TRBV4-1 to TRBJ1-1; no reliable D call. CDR3 length: 13 residues. Germline lookup yields CDR1 MGHRA and CDR2 YSYEKL. The ends were cut back, 4 bases at V and 10 bases at J, with 16 bases in the middle. CDR3 amino acids: CASSPTGGPGAFF. In DNA form, the CDR3 reads TGCGCCAGCAGCCCGACCGGAGGGCCCGGAGCTTTCTTT.

J is TRBJ2-3 and V is TRBV25-1, with TRBD2 matching over 11 bases. Germline CDR1 reads MGHDK; CDR2 reads SYGVNS. After removal of 4 bases from V and 5 bases from J, the junction contained 11 bases not matched to a gene. This CDR3 has 17 amino acids. The CDR3 spells CASSASGSGRAGDTQYF. CDR3 DNA sequence: TGTGCCAGCAGTGCCTCTGGTAGCGGGAGGGCAGGAGATACGCAGTATTTT.

A few counts support this clone. The chain carries TRBV3-1 (or the pseudogene TRBV3-2) and TRBJ1-3, with D possibly matching TRBD1 (6 bases). The CDR3 loop spans 18 amino acids. With 0 bases removed from V and 2 bases from J, the gap between germline ends came to 17 bases. The germline gives CDR1 LGHDT, CDR2 YNNKEL (reference sequence). The CDR3 nucleotides read TGTGCCAGCAGCCAAGATCTCCCATTTACAGGGACTGGAAACACCATATATTTT. Translating it yields CASSQDLPFTGTGNTIYF.

The rearrangement links TRBV19 to TRBJ1-2; D is undetermined. Per the germline V gene, CDR1 is LNHDA and CDR2 is SQIVND (reference sequence). Trimming shortened V by 2 bases and J by 8 bases, and 15 bases separated the two germline ends. The CDR3 sequence is 14 residues long. This CDR3 is CASSISGSLKGYTF. DNA for the CDR3: TGTGCCAGTAGTATAAGTGGCTCGTTAAAGGGCTACACCTTC.

The V gene is TRBV9, the J gene TRBJ2-2, with unresolved D. Trimming cost V 1 base and J 2 bases, with 9 bases left between them. There are 15 residues in the CDR3. Germline CDR1 and CDR2: SGDLS and YYNGEE. The CDR3 region has the DNA TGTGCCAGCAGCGTACAGCGATCTAACACCGGGGAGCTGTTTTTT. It translates to CASSVQRSNTGELFF.

On this clone: The junction and the germline gene differ at one end; a read error may be behind it. The V call is TRBV28, the J call TRBJ1-1; D might be TRBD1 (6 bases). This CDR3 spans 14 amino acids. Per germline, CDR1 MDHEN and CDR2 SYDVKM. The CDR3 DNA is TGTGCCAGCAGCCCGAGTCGGCGGCAGGGGCCCTTACCGTTT. This encodes CASSPSRRQGPLPF.

The chain uses TRBV23-1 and TRBJ2-5, with D possibly matching TRBD1 (7 bases). TRBV23-1 belongs to the ORF category, with a function that is uncertain. This CDR3 spans 15 amino acids. The V and J ends lost 2 bases and 5 bases respectively, with 15 bases between them. This CDR3 reads CASSQPAGGHETQYF. The CDR3 DNA follows: TGCGCCAGCAGTCAACCCGCAGGGGGGCACGAGACCCAGTACTTC.

V and J are TRBV6-5 and TRBJ2-3; 9 nucleotides agree with TRBD2. From germline, CDR1 is MNHEY and CDR2 SVGAGI. The CDR3 extends over 16 amino acids. With 2 bases clipped from V and 4 bases from J, the junction kept 7 bases outside the gene matches. CDR3 bases: TGTGCCAGCAGTTACGGTGGCGGGGGGGTCTCAGATACGCAGTATTTT. This encodes CASSYGGGGVSDTQYF.

This clone occurred once. The rearrangement uses TRBV9 and TRBJ1-4; D possibly corresponds to TRBD1 (5 bases). Trimming removed 3 bases at V and 7 bases at J, with 13 bases between. There are 14 residues in the CDR3. Germline assignment: CDR1 SGDLS and CDR2 YYNGEE. The CDR3 coding sequence is TGTGCCAGCAGCGCGACAGTTAACGGTGAAAAACTGTTTTTT. It codes for CASSATVNGEKLFF.

The chain employs TRBV30 and TRBJ2-1, with 12 bases fitting TRBD1. CDR3 length: 17 amino acids. The J segment lost 7 bases and the V segment lost 1 base, leaving 11 bases of the junction unmatched. Germline values: CDR1 GTSNPN, CDR2 SVGIG (reference sequence). The CDR3 nucleotides are TGTGCCTGGAGTGAGATTACGGGACAGGGGGCAGGGAATGAGCAGTTCTTC. This gives the protein CAWSEITGQGAGNEQFF.

This clone was recorded only once. The V call is TRBV7-9, the J call TRBJ2-5; weak D call: TRBD2 (5 bases). V shed 1 base and J shed 7 bases, with 16 bases lying between them. The CDR3 runs 15 residues. Germline assignment: CDR1 SEHNR and CDR2 FQNEAQ (reference sequence). CDR3 bases: TGTGCCAGCAGCTTAGACGGGATCCGAAGAAGGACCCAGTACTTC. This translates into CASSLDGIRRRTQYF.

This chain uses TRBV28 with TRBJ1-2; 7 positions agree with TRBD1. The CDR3 has 15 amino acids. V lost 1 base and J lost 6; bases outside the gene matches: 8. Germline loops: CDR1 MDHEN, CDR2 SYDVKM. Here the CDR3 DNA reads TGTGCCAGCAGTTTATCATCGAGGGGGCTGGATGGCTACACCTTC. Translating gives CASSLSSRGLDGYTF.

V and J are TRBV2 and TRBJ2-1; weak D call: TRBD1 (6 bases). The germline gives CDR1 SNHLY, CDR2 FYNNEI. Trimming removed 5 bases at V and 0 bases at J, with 14 bases between. This CDR3 is built from 16 residues. The CDR3 here is CASSRPGTLSYNEQFF. CDR3 in DNA: TGTGCCAGCAGTCGCCCAGGGACACTCTCCTACAATGAGCAGTTCTTC. Full variable domain (rest looked up from reference TRBV2 and TRBJ2-1): EPEVTQTPSHQVTQMGQEVILRCVPISNHLYFYWYRQILGQKVEFLVSFYNNEISEKSEIFDDQFSVERPDGSNFTLKIRSTKLEDSAMYFCASSRPGTLSYNEQFFGPGTRLTVL.